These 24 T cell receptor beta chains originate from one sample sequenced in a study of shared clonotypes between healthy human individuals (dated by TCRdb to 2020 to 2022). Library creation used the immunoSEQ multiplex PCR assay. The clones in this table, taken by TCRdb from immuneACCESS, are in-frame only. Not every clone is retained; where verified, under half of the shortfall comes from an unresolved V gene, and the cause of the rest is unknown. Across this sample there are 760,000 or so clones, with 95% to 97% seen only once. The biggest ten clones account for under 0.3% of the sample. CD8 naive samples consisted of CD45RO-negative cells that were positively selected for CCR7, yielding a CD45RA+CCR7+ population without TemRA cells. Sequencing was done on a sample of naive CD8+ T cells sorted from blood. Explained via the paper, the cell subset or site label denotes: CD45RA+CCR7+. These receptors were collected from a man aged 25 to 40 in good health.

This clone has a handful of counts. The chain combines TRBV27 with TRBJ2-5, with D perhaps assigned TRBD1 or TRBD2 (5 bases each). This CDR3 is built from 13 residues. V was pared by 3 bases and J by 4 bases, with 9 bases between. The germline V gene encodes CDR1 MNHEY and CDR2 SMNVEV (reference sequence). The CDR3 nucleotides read TGTGCCAGCAGTTTTTGGGGACGAGAGACCCAGTACTTC. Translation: CASSFWGRETQYF.

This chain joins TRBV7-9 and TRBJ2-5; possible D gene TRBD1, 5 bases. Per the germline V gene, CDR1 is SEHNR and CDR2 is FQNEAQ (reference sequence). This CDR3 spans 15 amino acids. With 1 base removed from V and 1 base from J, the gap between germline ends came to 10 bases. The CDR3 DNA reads TGTGCCAGCAGCTTAGGCTCAGGGCCCCAAGAGACCCAGTACTTC. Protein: CASSLGSGPQETQYF.

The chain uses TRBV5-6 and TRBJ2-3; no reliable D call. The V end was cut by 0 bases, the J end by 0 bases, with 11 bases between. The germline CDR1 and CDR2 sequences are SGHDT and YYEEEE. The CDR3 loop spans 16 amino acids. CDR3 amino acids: CASSLVGVESTDTQYF. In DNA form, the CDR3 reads TGTGCCAGCAGCTTGGTTGGGGTAGAAAGCACAGATACGCAGTATTTT.

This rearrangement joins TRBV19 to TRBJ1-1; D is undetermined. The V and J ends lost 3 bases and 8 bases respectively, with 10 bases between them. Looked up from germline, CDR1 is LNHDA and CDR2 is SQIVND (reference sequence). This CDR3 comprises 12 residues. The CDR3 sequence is CASSIGRTEAFF. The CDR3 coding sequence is TGTGCCAGTAGTATTGGCAGAACAGAAGCTTTCTTT.

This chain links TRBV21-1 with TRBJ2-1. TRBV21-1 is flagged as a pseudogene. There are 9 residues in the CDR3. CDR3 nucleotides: TGTGCCAGCAGCAAAAGTACCTTCTTC. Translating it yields CASSKSTFF.

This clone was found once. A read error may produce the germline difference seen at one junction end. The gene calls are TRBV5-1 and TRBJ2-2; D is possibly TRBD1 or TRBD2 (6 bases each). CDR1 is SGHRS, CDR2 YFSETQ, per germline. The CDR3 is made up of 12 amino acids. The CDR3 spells CASSLEGWGALF. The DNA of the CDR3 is TGCGCCAGCAGCTTGGAAGGATGGGGGGCGCTTTTT.

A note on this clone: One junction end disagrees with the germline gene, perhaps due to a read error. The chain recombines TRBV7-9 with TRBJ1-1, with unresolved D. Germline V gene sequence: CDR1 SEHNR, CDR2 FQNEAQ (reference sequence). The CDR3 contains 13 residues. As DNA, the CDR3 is TGTGCCAGCAGCTTACAGGAGAACGCTGAAGCTTTCTTT. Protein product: CASSLQENAEAFF. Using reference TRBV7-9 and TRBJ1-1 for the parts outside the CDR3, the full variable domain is DTGVSQNPRHKITKRGQNVTFRCDPISEHNRLYWYRQTLGQGPEFLTYFQNEAQLEKSRLLSDRFSAERPKGSFSTLEIQRTEQGDSAMYLCASSLQENAEAFFGQGTRLTVV.

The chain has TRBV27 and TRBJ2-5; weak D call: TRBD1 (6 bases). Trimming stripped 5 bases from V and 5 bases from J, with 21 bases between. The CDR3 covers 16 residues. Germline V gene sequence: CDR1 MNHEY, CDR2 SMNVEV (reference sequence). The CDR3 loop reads CASSNDGQSLKETQYF. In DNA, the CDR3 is TGTGCCAGCAGTAATGACGGACAGTCGTTAAAGGAGACCCAGTACTTC.

The CDR3 loop is CASRYIAGNNEQFF. CDR3 coding DNA: TGTGCCAGCAGGTACATAGCGGGGAACAATGAGCAGTTCTTC. The chain joins TRBV27 to TRBJ2-1, with 8 positions matching TRBD2. Germline CDR1 is MNHEY and CDR2 is SMNVEV (reference sequence). The V and J ends lost 6 bases and 5 bases, in that order; junction bases with no gene match: 6. This CDR3 region has 14 residues.

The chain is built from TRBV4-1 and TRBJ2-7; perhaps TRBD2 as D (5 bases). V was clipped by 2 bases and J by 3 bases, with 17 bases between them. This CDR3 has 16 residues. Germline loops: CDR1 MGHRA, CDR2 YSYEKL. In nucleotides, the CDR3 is TGCGCCAGCAGCCAACCGATAGAGGGCCGGGACTACGAGCAGTACTTC. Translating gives CASSQPIEGRDYEQYF.

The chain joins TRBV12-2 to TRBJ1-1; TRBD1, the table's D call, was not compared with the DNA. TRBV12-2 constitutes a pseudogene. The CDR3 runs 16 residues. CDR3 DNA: TGTGCAAGTCGCTTAGCGCGTGGACAGGGGGCAACTGAAGCTTTCTTT. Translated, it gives CASRLARGQGATEAFF.

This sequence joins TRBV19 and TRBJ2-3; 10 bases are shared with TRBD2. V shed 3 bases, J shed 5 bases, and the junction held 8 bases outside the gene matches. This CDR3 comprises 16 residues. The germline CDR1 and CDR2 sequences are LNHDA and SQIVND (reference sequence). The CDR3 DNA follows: TGTGCCAGTAGTATGGCTCTAGCGGGAGTGAAAGATACGCAGTATTTT. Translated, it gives CASSMALAGVKDTQYF.

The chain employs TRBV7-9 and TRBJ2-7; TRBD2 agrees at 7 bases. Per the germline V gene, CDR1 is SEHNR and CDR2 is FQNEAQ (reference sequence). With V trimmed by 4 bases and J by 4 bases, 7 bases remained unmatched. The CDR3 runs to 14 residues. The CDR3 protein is CASSSLSGTYEQYF. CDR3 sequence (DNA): TGTGCCAGCAGCTCCTTGAGCGGGACTTACGAGCAGTACTTC.

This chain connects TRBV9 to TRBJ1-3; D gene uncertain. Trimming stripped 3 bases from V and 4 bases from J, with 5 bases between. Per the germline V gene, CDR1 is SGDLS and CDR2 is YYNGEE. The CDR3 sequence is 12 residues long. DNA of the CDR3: TGTGCCAGCAGCGCAGTAGGAAACACCATATATTTT. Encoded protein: CASSAVGNTIYF.

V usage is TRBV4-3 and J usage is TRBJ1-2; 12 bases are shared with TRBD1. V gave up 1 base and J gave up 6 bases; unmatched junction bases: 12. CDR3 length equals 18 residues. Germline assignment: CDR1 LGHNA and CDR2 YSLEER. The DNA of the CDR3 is TGCGCCAGCAGCCAAGGGGTGGGACAGGGGGCGAGAGTCCATGGCTACACCTTC. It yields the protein CASSQGVGQGARVHGYTF.

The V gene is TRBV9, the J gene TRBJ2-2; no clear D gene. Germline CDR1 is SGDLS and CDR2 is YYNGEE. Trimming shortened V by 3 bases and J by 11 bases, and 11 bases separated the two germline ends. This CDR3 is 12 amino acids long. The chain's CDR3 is CASSARPYELFF. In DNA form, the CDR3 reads TGTGCCAGCAGCGCTAGACCCTACGAGCTGTTTTTT.

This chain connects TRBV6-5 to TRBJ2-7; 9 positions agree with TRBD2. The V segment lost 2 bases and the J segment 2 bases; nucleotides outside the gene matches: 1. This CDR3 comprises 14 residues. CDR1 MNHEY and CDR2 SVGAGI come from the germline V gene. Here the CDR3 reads CASSYVAGAYEQYF. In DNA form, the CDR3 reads TGTGCCAGCAGTTACGTAGCGGGAGCCTACGAGCAGTACTTC.

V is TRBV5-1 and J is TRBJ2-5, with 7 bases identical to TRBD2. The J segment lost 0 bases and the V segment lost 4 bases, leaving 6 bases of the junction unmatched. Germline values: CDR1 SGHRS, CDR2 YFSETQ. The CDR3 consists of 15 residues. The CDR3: CASSPQAGYQETQYF. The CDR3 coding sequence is TGCGCCAGCAGCCCTCAAGCGGGATACCAAGAGACCCAGTACTTC.

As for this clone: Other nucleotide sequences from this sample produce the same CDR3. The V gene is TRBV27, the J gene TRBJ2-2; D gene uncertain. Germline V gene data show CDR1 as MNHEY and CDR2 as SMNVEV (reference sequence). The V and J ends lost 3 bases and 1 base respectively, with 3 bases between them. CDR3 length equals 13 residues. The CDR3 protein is CASSFLNTGELFF. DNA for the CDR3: TGTGCCAGCAGTTTTTTGAACACCGGGGAGCTGTTTTTT.

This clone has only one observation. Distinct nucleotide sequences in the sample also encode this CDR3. CDR3 in DNA: TGTGCCAGCAGCTCCAGCGGAGCGAACACCGGGGAGCTGTTTTTT. Its protein is CASSSSGANTGELFF. This chain uses TRBV7-9 with TRBJ2-2; a weak D match, TRBD2 (5 bases). V lost 4 bases to trimming and J lost 0 bases, with 9 bases between them. Germline CDR1 SEHNR, CDR2 FQNEAQ (reference sequence). The CDR3 length is 15 residues.

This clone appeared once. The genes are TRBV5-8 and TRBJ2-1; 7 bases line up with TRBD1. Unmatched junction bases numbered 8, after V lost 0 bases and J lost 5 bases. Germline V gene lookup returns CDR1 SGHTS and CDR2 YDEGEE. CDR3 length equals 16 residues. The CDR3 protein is CASSLGRQGINNEQFF. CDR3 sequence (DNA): TGTGCCAGCAGCTTGGGCCGACAGGGCATCAACAATGAGCAGTTCTTC.

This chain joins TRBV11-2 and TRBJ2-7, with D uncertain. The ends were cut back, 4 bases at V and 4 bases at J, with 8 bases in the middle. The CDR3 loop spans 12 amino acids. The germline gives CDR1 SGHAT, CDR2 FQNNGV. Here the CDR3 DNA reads TGTGCCAGCAGCTCACAACTATACGAGCAGTACTTC. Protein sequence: CASSSQLYEQYF. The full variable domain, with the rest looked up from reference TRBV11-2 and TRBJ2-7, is EAGVAQSPRYKIIEKRQSVAFWCNPISGHATLYWYQQILGQGPKLLIQFQNNGVVDDSQLPKDRFSAERLKGVDSTLKIQPAKLEDSAVYLCASSSQLYEQYFGPGTRLTVT.

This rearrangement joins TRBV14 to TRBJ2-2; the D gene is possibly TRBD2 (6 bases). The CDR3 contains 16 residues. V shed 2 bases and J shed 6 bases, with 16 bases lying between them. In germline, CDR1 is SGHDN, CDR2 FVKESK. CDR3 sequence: CASSQTSNKRAGELFF. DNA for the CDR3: TGTGCCAGCAGCCAAACTAGCAATAAAAGGGCCGGGGAGCTGTTTTTT.

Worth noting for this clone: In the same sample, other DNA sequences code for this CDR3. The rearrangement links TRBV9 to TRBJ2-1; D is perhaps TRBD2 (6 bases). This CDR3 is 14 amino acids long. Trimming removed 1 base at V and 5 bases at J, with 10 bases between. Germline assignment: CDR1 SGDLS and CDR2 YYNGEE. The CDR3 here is CASSVRGSDNEQFF. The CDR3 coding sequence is TGTGCCAGCAGCGTACGGGGGAGTGACAATGAGCAGTTCTTC.